Listed below are T cell receptor beta chains from one sample, sequenced in a study of T-cell reconstitution after alpha-beta-depleted transplantation in children. TCRdb used MiXCR to reprocess the PCR reads, holding one entry per CDR3 protein. The repertoire holds fewer than 550,000 distinct CDR3 sequences, with around 15% as singletons. The specimen comprised PBMCs, mostly from graft donor cells, sampled 360 days after TCRalphabeta/CD19-depleted stem cell transplant. All receptors derive from a boy under two years old who had a stem cell transplant for Wiskott-Aldrich syndrome, so the T cells may come from the graft donor. The CDR3 runs from the conserved cysteine through the conserved F or W. A D gene is named only where the DNA matches it firmly. Only some rows state a clone size, as once, few, many or a class for expanded clones.

CDR3aa: CASSLVSANNEQFF
abundance: .
len: 14
v_gene: TRBV7-8
j_gene: TRBJ2-1
d_gene: .

CDR3aa: CAIRTGWENEQFF
abundance: few
len: 13
v_gene: TRBV10-3
j_gene: TRBJ2-1
d_gene: .

CDR3aa: CASRPGLAETNEQFF
abundance: .
len: 15
v_gene: TRBV12-3/TRBV12-4
j_gene: TRBJ2-1
d_gene: TRBD2

CDR3aa: CASSASRTDTQYF
abundance: few
len: 13
v_gene: TRBV5-1
j_gene: TRBJ2-3
d_gene: .

CDR3aa: CAISEFGAPSEQYF
abundance: few
len: 14
v_gene: TRBV10-3
j_gene: TRBJ2-7
d_gene: .

CDR3aa: CATSRVAGGYEQYF
abundance: .
len: 14
v_gene: TRBV15
j_gene: TRBJ2-7
d_gene: TRBD2

CDR3aa: CASSIDGTSGLYNEQFF
abundance: few
len: 17
v_gene: TRBV19
j_gene: TRBJ2-1
d_gene: TRBD2

CDR3aa: CASSLAAGTGLYEQYF
abundance: many
len: 16
v_gene: TRBV11-2
j_gene: TRBJ2-7
d_gene: TRBD1

CDR3aa: CASSLTSGYNEQFF
abundance: many
len: 14
v_gene: TRBV13
j_gene: TRBJ2-1
d_gene: TRBD2

CDR3aa: CASSTVRDRGLNEQFF
abundance: .
len: 16
v_gene: TRBV27
j_gene: TRBJ2-1
d_gene: TRBD1

CDR3aa: CASSFYRANSPLHF
abundance: few
len: 14
v_gene: TRBV28
j_gene: TRBJ1-6
d_gene: .

CDR3aa: CASLPLTGLQQTQYF
abundance: few
len: 15
v_gene: TRBV10-2
j_gene: TRBJ2-5
d_gene: .

CDR3aa: CASSWGESTDTQYF
abundance: few
len: 14
v_gene: TRBV12-3/TRBV12-4
j_gene: TRBJ2-3
d_gene: .

CDR3aa: CASSLRGSGANVLTF
abundance: many
len: 15
v_gene: TRBV6-5
j_gene: TRBJ2-6
d_gene: .

CDR3aa: CASSLWEATGELFF
abundance: once
len: 14
v_gene: TRBV28
j_gene: TRBJ2-2
d_gene: .

CDR3aa: CASSLPIGQALHTGELFF
abundance: once
len: 18
v_gene: TRBV5-1
j_gene: TRBJ2-2
d_gene: TRBD1

CDR3aa: CASSQEGQGYYGYTF
abundance: .
len: 15
v_gene: TRBV4-1
j_gene: TRBJ1-2
d_gene: TRBD1

CDR3aa: CASSTGQGWEEQYF
abundance: .
len: 14
v_gene: TRBV12-3/TRBV12-4
j_gene: TRBJ2-7
d_gene: TRBD1

CDR3aa: CATSDPKVPLTQETQYF
abundance: few
len: 17
v_gene: TRBV24-1
j_gene: TRBJ2-5
d_gene: .

CDR3aa: CASSFTSTRTDTQYF
abundance: .
len: 15
v_gene: TRBV5-1
j_gene: TRBJ2-3
d_gene: .

CDR3aa: CASSLGWSAGRSYEQYF
abundance: .
len: 17
v_gene: TRBV7-2
j_gene: TRBJ2-7
d_gene: .

CDR3aa: CASSRGVEQFF
abundance: many
len: 11
v_gene: TRBV12-3/TRBV12-4
j_gene: TRBJ2-1
d_gene: .

CDR3aa: CASSLGQLFATNEKLFF
abundance: .
len: 17
v_gene: TRBV5-1
j_gene: TRBJ1-4
d_gene: .

CDR3aa: CSATSTATYEQYF
abundance: few
len: 13
v_gene: TRBV20-1
j_gene: TRBJ2-7
d_gene: .

CDR3aa: CASRKREGHNEQFF
abundance: .
len: 14
v_gene: TRBV5-1
j_gene: TRBJ2-1
d_gene: TRBD2

CDR3aa: CSSRQGGQETQYF
abundance: many
len: 13
v_gene: TRBV29-1
j_gene: TRBJ2-5
d_gene: TRBD1

CDR3aa: CASSVPRTLAKNIQYF
abundance: few
len: 16
v_gene: TRBV2
j_gene: TRBJ2-4
d_gene: .

CDR3aa: CASSFKAGLAGPDKAQYF
abundance: .
len: 18
v_gene: TRBV11-1
j_gene: TRBJ2-5
d_gene: TRBD2

CDR3aa: CASSQPRQGMGNEQFF
abundance: few
len: 16
v_gene: TRBV4-1
j_gene: TRBJ2-1
d_gene: TRBD1

CDR3aa: CASSRATGSYEQYF
abundance: few
len: 14
v_gene: TRBV6-1
j_gene: TRBJ2-7
d_gene: TRBD1

CDR3aa: CASSRGLAVHEQFF
abundance: few
len: 14
v_gene: TRBV6-5
j_gene: .
d_gene: TRBD2

CDR3aa: CASSSVKGSGELFF
abundance: many
len: 14
v_gene: TRBV12-3/TRBV12-4
j_gene: TRBJ2-2
d_gene: .

CDR3aa: CSARETGLPLGQTQYF
abundance: few
len: 16
v_gene: TRBV20-1
j_gene: TRBJ2-5
d_gene: .

CDR3aa: CASSYSLRDAETQYF
abundance: few
len: 15
v_gene: TRBV6-5
j_gene: TRBJ2-5
d_gene: .

CDR3aa: CASSQGVSGANVLTF
abundance: .
len: 15
v_gene: TRBV28
j_gene: TRBJ2-6
d_gene: .

CDR3aa: CASSLAATGSYEQYF
abundance: .
len: 15
v_gene: TRBV11-2
j_gene: TRBJ2-7
d_gene: TRBD1

CDR3aa: CASSLGPGRTYNEQFF
abundance: .
len: 16
v_gene: TRBV5-1
j_gene: TRBJ2-1
d_gene: .

CDR3aa: CASTPRASGINEQFF
abundance: .
len: 15
v_gene: TRBV7-9
j_gene: TRBJ2-1
d_gene: TRBD2

CDR3aa: CASSAQGGPSTDTQYF
abundance: .
len: 16
v_gene: TRBV6-1
j_gene: TRBJ2-3
d_gene: .

CDR3aa: CASSPQRRAGASYNEQFF
abundance: few
len: 18
v_gene: TRBV11-1
j_gene: TRBJ2-1
d_gene: .

CDR3aa: CASRRSGGIRTGELFF
abundance: .
len: 16
v_gene: TRBV27
j_gene: TRBJ2-2
d_gene: .

CDR3aa: CSAVPGTGGGYEQYF
abundance: .
len: 15
v_gene: TRBV20-1
j_gene: TRBJ2-7
d_gene: TRBD1

CDR3aa: CASRPRGQIYEQYF
abundance: few
len: 14
v_gene: TRBV7-8
j_gene: TRBJ2-7
d_gene: .

CDR3aa: CASSPTRNEQFF
abundance: .
len: 12
v_gene: TRBV7-2
j_gene: TRBJ2-1
d_gene: .

CDR3aa: CASSTSSGSYEQYF
abundance: .
len: 14
v_gene: TRBV12-3/TRBV12-4
j_gene: TRBJ2-7
d_gene: TRBD2

CDR3aa: CASSLYVNTEAFF
abundance: .
len: 13
v_gene: TRBV12-3/TRBV12-4
j_gene: TRBJ1-1
d_gene: .

CDR3aa: CASSLWTSGLGDEQFF
abundance: few
len: 16
v_gene: TRBV5-1
j_gene: TRBJ2-1
d_gene: TRBD2

CDR3aa: CASSSGGLPNQPQHF
abundance: .
len: 15
v_gene: TRBV5-1
j_gene: TRBJ1-5
d_gene: .

CDR3aa: CSVWKANEQFF
abundance: few
len: 11
v_gene: TRBV29-1
j_gene: TRBJ2-1
d_gene: .

CDR3aa: CASSEGLKEQYF
abundance: few
len: 12
v_gene: TRBV2
j_gene: TRBJ2-7
d_gene: .